This paragraph reports one T cell receptor beta chain. Its antigen is not known. This record belongs to a study of PD-1 blockade in mismatch repair-deficient tumors. Study-level points and caveats: Tumor-resident clones, often undetectable pretreatment in blood, expanded then contracted after pembrolizumab.

Mismatch repair deficiency was confirmed in all patients, by PCR or immunohistochemistry. J was trimmed by 7 bases and V by 3 bases; bases with no gene match: 5. The CDR3 has 13 residues. Germline loops: CDR1 LNHDA, CDR2 SQIVND (reference sequence). Assay used: immunoSEQ multiplex PCR; TCRdb lists only in-frame clones, some missing. The table has some 26,000 clones, about 83% seen once; the top ten hold just over 20%. The chain carries TRBV19 and TRBJ2-5; 7 bases are shared with TRBD2. The TCR originated in an adult with mismatch repair-deficient cancer. This material consisted of peripheral blood, taken 12 weeks after starting pembrolizumab. CDR3 DNA sequence: TGTGCCAGTAGTATGTCGGGAGGAGGGACCCAGTACTTC. As protein: CASSMSGGGTQYF.